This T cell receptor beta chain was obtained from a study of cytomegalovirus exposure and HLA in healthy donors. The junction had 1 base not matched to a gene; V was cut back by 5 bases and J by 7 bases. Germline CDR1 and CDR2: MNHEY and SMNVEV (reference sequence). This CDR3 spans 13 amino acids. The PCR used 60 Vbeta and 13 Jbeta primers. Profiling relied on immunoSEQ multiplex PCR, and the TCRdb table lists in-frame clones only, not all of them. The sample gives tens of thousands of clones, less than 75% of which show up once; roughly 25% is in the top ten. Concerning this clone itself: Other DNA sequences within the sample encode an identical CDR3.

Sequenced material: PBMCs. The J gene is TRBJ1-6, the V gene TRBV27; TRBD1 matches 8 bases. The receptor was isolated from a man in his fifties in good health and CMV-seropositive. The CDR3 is CASSQGANSPLHF. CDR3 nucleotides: TGTGCCAGCAGTCAGGGGGCCAATTCACCCCTCCACTTT.